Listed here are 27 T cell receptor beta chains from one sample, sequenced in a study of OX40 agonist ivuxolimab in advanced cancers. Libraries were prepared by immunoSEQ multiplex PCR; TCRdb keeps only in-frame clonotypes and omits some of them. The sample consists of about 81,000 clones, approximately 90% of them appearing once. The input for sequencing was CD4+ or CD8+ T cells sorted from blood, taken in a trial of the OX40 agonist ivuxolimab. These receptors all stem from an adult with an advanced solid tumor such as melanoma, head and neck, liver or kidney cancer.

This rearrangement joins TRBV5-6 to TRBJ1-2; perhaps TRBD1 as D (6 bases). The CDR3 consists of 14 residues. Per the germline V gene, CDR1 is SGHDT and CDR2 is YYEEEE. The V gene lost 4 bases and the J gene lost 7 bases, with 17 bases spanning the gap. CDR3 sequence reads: CASSGGTRGLGYTF. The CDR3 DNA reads TGTGCCAGCAGCGGGGGGACAAGGGGACTTGGCTACACCTTC.

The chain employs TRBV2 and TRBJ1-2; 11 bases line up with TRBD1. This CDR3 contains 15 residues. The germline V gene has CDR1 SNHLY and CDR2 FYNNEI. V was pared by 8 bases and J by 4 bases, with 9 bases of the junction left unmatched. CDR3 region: CASPEGDRGTYGYTF. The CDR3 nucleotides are TGTGCCAGCCCCGAGGGGGACAGGGGGACCTATGGCTACACCTTC.

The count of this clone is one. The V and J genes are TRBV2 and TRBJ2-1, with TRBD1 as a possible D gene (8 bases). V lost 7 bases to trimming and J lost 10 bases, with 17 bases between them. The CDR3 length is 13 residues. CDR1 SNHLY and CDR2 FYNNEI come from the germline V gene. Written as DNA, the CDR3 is TGTGCCAGCAACCGACAGGGGCGGGAGGAGCAGTTCTTC. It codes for CASNRQGREEQFF. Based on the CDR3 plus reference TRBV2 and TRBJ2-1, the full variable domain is EPEVTQTPSHQVTQMGQEVILRCVPISNHLYFYWYRQILGQKVEFLVSFYNNEISEKSEIFDDQFSVERPDGSNFTLKIRSTKLEDSAMYFCASNRQGREEQFFGPGTRLTVL.

As DNA, the CDR3 is TGTGCCACATTTGGGACATCTCAACAAGCTTTCTTT. Translation gives CATFGTSQQAFF. The genes are TRBV6-5 and TRBJ1-1; D possibly corresponds to TRBD1 (6 bases). V shed 10 bases and J shed 9 bases, with 18 bases lying between them. The germline V gene encodes CDR1 MNHEY and CDR2 SVGAGI. This CDR3 is 12 amino acids long.

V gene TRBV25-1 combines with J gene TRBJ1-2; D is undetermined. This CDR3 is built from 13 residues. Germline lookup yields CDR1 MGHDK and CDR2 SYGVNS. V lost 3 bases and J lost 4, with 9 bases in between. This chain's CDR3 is CASSDQVVYGYTF. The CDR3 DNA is TGTGCCAGCAGTGACCAGGTGGTCTATGGCTACACCTTC.

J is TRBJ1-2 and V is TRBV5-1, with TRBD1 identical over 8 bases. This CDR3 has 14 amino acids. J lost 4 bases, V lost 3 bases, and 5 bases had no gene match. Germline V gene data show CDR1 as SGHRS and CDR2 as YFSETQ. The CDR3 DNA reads TGCGCCAGCAGCTCGGGGACAGGTGGCTATGGCTACACCTTC. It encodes CASSSGTGGYGYTF.

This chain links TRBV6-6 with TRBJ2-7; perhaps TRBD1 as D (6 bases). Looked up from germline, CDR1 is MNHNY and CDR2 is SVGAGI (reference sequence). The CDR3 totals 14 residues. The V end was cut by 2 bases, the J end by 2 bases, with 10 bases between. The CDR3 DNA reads TGTGCCAGCAGTTACCGACAGGACCCCTACGAGCAGTACTTC. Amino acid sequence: CASSYRQDPYEQYF.

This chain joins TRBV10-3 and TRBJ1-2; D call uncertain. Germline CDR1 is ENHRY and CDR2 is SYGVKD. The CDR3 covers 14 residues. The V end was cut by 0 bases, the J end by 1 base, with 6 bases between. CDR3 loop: CAISESTGNYGYTF. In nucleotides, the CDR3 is TGTGCCATCAGTGAGTCGACTGGTAACTATGGCTACACCTTC.

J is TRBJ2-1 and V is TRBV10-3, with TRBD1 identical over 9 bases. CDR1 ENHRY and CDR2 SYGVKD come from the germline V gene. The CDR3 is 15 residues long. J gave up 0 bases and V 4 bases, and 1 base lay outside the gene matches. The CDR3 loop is CAISGTGDSYNEQFF. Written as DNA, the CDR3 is TGTGCCATCAGTGGGACAGGGGACTCCTACAATGAGCAGTTCTTC.

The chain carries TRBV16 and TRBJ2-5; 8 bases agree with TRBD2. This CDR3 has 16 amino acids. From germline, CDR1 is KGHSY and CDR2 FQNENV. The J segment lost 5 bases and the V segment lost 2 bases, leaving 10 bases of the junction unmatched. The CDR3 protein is CASSQTSRGAGETQYF. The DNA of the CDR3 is TGTGCCAGCAGCCAAACCTCGCGGGGGGCCGGGGAGACCCAGTACTTC.

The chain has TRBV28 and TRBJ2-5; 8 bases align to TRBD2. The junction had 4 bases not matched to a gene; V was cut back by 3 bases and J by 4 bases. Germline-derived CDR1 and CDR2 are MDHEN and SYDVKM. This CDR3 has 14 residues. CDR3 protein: CASSLPAGGETQYF. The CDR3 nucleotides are TGTGCCAGCAGTTTGCCCGCGGGGGGAGAGACCCAGTACTTC.

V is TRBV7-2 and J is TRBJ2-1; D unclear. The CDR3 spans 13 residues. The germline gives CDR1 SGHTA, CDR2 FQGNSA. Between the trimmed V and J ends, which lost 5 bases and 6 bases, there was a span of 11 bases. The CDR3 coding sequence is TGTGCCAGCAGCCCCCCGAGTGTCAATGAGCAGTTCTTC. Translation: CASSPPSVNEQFF.

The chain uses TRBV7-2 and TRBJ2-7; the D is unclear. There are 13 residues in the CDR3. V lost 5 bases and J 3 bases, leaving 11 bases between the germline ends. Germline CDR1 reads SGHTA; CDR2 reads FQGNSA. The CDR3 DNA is TGTGCCAGCAGCCCCGGCAGGCACTACGAGCAGTACTTC. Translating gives CASSPGRHYEQYF.

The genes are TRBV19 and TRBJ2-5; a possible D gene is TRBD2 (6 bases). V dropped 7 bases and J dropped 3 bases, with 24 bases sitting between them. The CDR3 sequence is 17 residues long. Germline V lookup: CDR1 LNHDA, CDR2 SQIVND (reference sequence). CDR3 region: CASTLGPTQGGKETQYF. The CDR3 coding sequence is TGTGCCAGTACCTTAGGCCCCACACAAGGAGGGAAAGAGACCCAGTACTTC.

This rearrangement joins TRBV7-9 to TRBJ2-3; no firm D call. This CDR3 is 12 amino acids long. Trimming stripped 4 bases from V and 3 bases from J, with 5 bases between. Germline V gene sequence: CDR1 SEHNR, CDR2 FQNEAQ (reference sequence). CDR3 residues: CASSSETDTQYF. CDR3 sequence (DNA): TGTGCCAGCAGCTCGGAGACAGATACGCAGTATTTT.

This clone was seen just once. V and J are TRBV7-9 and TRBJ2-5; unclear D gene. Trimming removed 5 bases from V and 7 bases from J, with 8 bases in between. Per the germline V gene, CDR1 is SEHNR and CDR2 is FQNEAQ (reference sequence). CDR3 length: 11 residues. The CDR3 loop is CASSPAGTQYF. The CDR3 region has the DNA TGTGCCAGCAGCCCAGCTGGGACCCAGTACTTC.

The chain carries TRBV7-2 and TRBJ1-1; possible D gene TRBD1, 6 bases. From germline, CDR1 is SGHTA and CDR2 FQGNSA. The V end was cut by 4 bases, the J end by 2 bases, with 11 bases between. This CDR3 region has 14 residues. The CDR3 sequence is CASSSQGFNTEAFF. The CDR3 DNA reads TGTGCCAGCAGCTCGCAGGGGTTTAACACTGAAGCTTTCTTT.

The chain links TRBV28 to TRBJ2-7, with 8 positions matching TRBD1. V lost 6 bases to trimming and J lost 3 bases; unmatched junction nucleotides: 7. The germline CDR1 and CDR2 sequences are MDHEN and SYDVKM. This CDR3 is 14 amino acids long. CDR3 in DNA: TGTGCCAGCAGAGGAGTGGACAGGGACTACGAGCAGTACTTC. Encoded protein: CASRGVDRDYEQYF.

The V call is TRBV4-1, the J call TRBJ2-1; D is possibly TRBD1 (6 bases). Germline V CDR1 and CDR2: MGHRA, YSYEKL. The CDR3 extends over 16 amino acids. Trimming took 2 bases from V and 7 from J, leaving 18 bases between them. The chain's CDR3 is CASSQSGVAFRNEQFF. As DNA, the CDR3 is TGCGCCAGCAGCCAATCAGGGGTTGCCTTCAGGAATGAGCAGTTCTTC.

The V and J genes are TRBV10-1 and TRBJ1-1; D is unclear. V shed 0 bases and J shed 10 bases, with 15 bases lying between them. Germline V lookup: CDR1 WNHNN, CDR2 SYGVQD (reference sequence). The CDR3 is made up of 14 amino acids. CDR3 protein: CASSESGGSGVAFF. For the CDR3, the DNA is TGCGCCAGCAGTGAGTCGGGTGGTTCCGGAGTAGCTTTCTTT.

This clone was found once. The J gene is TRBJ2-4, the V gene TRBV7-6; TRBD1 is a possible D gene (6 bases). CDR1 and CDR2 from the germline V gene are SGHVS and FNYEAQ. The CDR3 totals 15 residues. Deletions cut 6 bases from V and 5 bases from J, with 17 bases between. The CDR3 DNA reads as TGTGCCAGCAGTTATTCCGACAGGCGCCAAAACATTCAGTACTTC. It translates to CASSYSDRRQNIQYF.

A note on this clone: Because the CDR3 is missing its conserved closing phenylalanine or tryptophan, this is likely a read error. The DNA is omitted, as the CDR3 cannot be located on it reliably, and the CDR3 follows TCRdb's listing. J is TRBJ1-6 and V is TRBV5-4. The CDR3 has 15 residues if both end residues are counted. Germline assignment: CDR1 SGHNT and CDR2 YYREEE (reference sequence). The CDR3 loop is CASSLAGGAPSPSHL.

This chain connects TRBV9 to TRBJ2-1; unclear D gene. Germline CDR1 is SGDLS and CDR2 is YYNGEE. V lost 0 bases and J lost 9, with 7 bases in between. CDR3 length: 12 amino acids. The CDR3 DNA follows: TGTGCCAGCAGCGTAGGGGTGGGTGAGCAGTTCTTC. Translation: CASSVGVGEQFF.

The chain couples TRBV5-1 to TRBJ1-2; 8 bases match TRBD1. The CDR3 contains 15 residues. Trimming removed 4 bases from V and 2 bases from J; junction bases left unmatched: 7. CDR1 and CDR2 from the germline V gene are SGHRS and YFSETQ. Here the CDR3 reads CASSPGTGGNYGYTF. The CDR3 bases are TGCGCCAGCAGCCCCGGGACAGGCGGGAACTATGGCTACACCTTC.

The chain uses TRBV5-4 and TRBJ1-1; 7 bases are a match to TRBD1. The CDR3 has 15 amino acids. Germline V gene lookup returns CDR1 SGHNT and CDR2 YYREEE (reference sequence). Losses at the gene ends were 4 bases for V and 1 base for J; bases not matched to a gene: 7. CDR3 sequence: CASSEKQGSNTEAFF. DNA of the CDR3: TGTGCCAGCAGCGAAAAACAGGGGTCGAACACTGAAGCTTTCTTT. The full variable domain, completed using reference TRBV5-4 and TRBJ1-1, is ETGVTQSPTHLIKTRGQQVTLRCSSQSGHNTVSWYQQALGQGPQFIFQYYREEENGRGNFPPRFSGLQFPNYSSELNVNALELDDSALYLCASSEKQGSNTEAFFGQGTRLTVV.

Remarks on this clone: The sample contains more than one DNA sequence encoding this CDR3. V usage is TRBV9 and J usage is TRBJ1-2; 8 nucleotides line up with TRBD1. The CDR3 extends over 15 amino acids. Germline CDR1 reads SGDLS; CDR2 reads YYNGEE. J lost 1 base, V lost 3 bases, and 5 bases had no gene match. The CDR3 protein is CASSATGAINYGYTF. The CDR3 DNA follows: TGTGCCAGCAGCGCGACAGGGGCAATTAACTATGGCTACACCTTC.

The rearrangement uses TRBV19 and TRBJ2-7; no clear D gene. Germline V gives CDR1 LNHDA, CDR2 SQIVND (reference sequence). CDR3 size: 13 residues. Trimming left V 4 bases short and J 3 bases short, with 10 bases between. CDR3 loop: CASSTDGVYEQYF. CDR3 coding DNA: TGTGCCAGTAGTACCGACGGCGTCTACGAGCAGTACTTC. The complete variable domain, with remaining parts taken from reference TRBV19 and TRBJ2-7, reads DGGITQSPKYLFRKEGQNVTLSCEQNLNHDAMYWYRQDPGQGLRLIYYSQIVNDFQKGDIAEGYSVSREKKESFPLTVTSAQKNPTAFYLCASSTDGVYEQYFGPGTRLTVT.